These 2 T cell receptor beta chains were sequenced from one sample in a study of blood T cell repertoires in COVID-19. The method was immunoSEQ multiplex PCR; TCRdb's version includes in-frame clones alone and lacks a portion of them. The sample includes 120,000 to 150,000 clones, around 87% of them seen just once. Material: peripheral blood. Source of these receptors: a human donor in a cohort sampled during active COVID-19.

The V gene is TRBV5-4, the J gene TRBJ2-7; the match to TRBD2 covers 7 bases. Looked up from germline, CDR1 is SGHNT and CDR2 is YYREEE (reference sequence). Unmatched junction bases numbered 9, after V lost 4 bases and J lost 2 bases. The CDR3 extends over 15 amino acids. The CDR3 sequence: CASSAGLGVTYEQYF. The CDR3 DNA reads TGTGCCAGCAGCGCCGGACTAGGCGTCACCTACGAGCAGTACTTC. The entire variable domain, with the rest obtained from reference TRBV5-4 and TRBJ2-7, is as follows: ETGVTQSPTHLIKTRGQQVTLRCSSQSGHNTVSWYQQALGQGPQFIFQYYREEENGRGNFPPRFSGLQFPNYSSELNVNALELDDSALYLCASSAGLGVTYEQYFGPGTRLTVT.

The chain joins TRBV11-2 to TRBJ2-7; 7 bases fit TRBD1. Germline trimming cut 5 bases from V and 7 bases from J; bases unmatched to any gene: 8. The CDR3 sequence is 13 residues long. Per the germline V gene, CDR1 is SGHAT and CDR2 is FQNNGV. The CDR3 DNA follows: TGTGCCAGCAGCAAGGACAGGCGCCAAGAGCAGTACTTC. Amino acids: CASSKDRRQEQYF.